The 14 T cell receptor beta chains below come from one sample, sequenced in a study of shared clonotypes between healthy human individuals. Clones were sequenced by immunoSEQ multiplex PCR, and TCRdb holds only the in-frame ones, with some missing. The table has about 2.3 million clones, 85% to 95% seen once. Sequencing was performed on naive CD4+ T cells from PBMCs. Subset of the sample: CD45RA+ positively selected. These receptors were taken from a young man in good health. Some clones in this sample may be carry-over from other donors' samples.

The chain carries TRBV5-1 and TRBJ2-1; 13 nucleotides match TRBD2. Germline loops: CDR1 SGHRS, CDR2 YFSETQ. J lost 9 bases, V lost 2 bases, and 5 bases had no gene match. The CDR3 runs 15 residues. The CDR3 DNA sequence: TGCGCCAGCAGCTTACTAGCGGGAGGGCCTGGTGAGCAGTTCTTC. The encoded protein is CASSLLAGGPGEQFF.

V and J are TRBV7-3 and TRBJ2-1; 7 bases are a match to TRBD2. This CDR3 spans 16 amino acids. V was clipped by 2 bases and J by 9 bases; unmatched bases: 13. Per germline, CDR1 SGHTA and CDR2 FQGTGA. CDR3 DNA: TGTGCCAGCAGCTTAGGGCTAGCGGCTTACTTTAGTGAGCAGTTCTTC. Its translation: CASSLGLAAYFSEQFF.

This clone showed up just once. Other DNA variants within this sample encode the same CDR3. The chain combines TRBV7-8 with TRBJ2-1; D is undetermined. Trimming removed 1 base from V and 7 bases from J, with 2 bases in between. The CDR3 has 11 residues. From germline, CDR1 is SGHVS and CDR2 FQNEAQ. Here the CDR3 reads CASSLVNEQFF. The DNA of the CDR3 is TGTGCCAGCAGCTTAGTGAATGAGCAGTTCTTC.

The chain recombines TRBV6-4 with TRBJ2-7; D could derive from TRBD1 or TRBD2 (7 bases each). Trimming left V 4 bases short and J 7 bases short, with 23 bases between. Germline V gene lookup returns CDR1 MRHNA and CDR2 SNTAGT. The CDR3 sequence is 16 residues long. In DNA, the CDR3 is TGTGCCAGCAGTGCAGGGGGGGGACTACCTACGTCGGAGCAGTACTTC. It specifies CASSAGGGLPTSEQYF.

The chain has TRBV28 and TRBJ2-1, with TRBD1 matching over 7 bases. J was trimmed by 4 bases and V by 2 bases; bases with no gene match: 5. The CDR3 has 15 amino acids. Germline V gives CDR1 MDHEN, CDR2 SYDVKM. CDR3 region: CASSLHGQVYNEQFF. DNA for the CDR3: TGTGCCAGCAGTTTACACGGACAGGTTTACAATGAGCAGTTCTTC.

The chain links TRBV18 to TRBJ2-5; TRBD1 matches 10 bases. The V segment lost 3 bases and the J segment 7 bases; nucleotides outside the gene matches: 5. From germline, CDR1 is KGHSH and CDR2 LQKENI. The CDR3 runs 14 residues. In DNA, the CDR3 is TGTGCCAGCTCACCGACAGGGGGCGGCGGGACCCAGTACTTC. This translates into CASSPTGGGGTQYF. Combining the CDR3 with reference TRBV18 and TRBJ2-5 gives the whole variable domain NAGVMQNPRHLVRRRGQEARLRCSPMKGHSHVYWYRQLPEEGLKFMVYLQKENIIDESGMPKERFSAEFPKEGPSILRIQQVVRGDSAAYFCASSPTGGGGTQYFGPGTRLLVL.

The V gene is TRBV19, the J gene TRBJ2-1; possibly TRBD1 or TRBD2 for D (5 bases each). The CDR3 totals 12 residues. V gave up 9 bases and J gave up 5 bases, with 11 bases separating them. In germline, CDR1 is LNHDA, CDR2 SQIVND (reference sequence). Written as DNA, the CDR3 is TGTGCCAGAAAGGGACCGGACAATGAGCAGTTCTTC. It specifies CARKGPDNEQFF.

This rearrangement joins TRBV7-2 to TRBJ1-2, with a tentative D call TRBD1 (5 bases). This CDR3 spans 15 amino acids. The germline V gene encodes CDR1 SGHTA and CDR2 FQGNSA. Trimming took 5 bases from V and 0 from J, leaving 13 bases between them. The CDR3 DNA follows: TGTGCCAGCAGCCAAACCTGGGGGACTAACTATGGCTACACCTTC. Translated, it gives CASSQTWGTNYGYTF.

This sequence joins TRBV27 and TRBJ2-7; TRBD2 is a possible D gene (6 bases). CDR1 is MNHEY and CDR2 is SMNVEV in the germline V gene (reference sequence). Trimming cost V 8 bases and J 9 bases, with 23 bases left between them. The CDR3 is 14 residues long. CDR3 residues: CASGTGTQKPAQYF. The CDR3 DNA reads TGTGCCAGCGGGACTGGGACCCAAAAGCCCGCGCAGTACTTC.

This clone is a singleton in its sample. V and J are TRBV6-5 and TRBJ2-5, with D unclear. Germline V lookup: CDR1 MNHEY, CDR2 SVGAGI. The CDR3 runs to 11 residues. Between the trimmed V and J ends, which lost 0 bases and 7 bases, there was a span of 3 bases. Here the CDR3 DNA reads TGTGCCAGCAGTTACTCAAGGACCCAGTACTTC. As protein: CASSYSRTQYF.

The chain uses TRBV4-2 and TRBJ2-7; unclear D gene. With 0 bases removed from V and 3 bases from J, the gap between germline ends came to 12 bases. Looked up from germline, CDR1 is LGHNA and CDR2 is YNFKEQ. The CDR3 is 15 residues long. CDR3 loop: CASSQDARSRYEQYF. The CDR3, as DNA: TGTGCCAGCAGCCAAGATGCCCGGTCTCGCTACGAGCAGTACTTC.

The chain links TRBV19 to TRBJ2-5; the D is unclear. The CDR3 is made up of 13 amino acids. V was clipped by 6 bases and J by 2 bases, with 10 bases between them. Germline V gene lookup returns CDR1 LNHDA and CDR2 SQIVND (reference sequence). For the CDR3, the DNA is TGTGCCAGTAGCTACGCTTCTCAAGAGACCCAGTACTTC. Translation: CASSYASQETQYF.

The rearrangement joins TRBV10-2 to TRBJ1-2; no reliable D call. The germline CDR1 and CDR2 sequences are WSHSY and SAAADI. The CDR3 spans 17 residues. Trimming removed 2 bases at V and 1 base at J, with 17 bases between. CDR3 in amino acids: CASSEPGRFPDNYGYTF. CDR3 nucleotide sequence: TGCGCCAGCAGTGAGCCAGGTCGGTTTCCCGATAACTATGGCTACACCTTC.

The chain links TRBV28 to TRBJ2-1; 9 nucleotides match TRBD2. The CDR3 sequence is 15 residues long. Trimming took 6 bases from V and 5 from J; bases not matched to a gene: 8. Germline V gene data show CDR1 as MDHEN and CDR2 as SYDVKM. CDR3 amino acids: CASRRAGGVNNEQFF. The CDR3 DNA is TGTGCCAGCAGGAGGGCGGGAGGGGTAAACAATGAGCAGTTCTTC. The variable domain in full, with the rest retrieved from reference TRBV28 and TRBJ2-1, is DVKVTQSSRYLVKRTGEKVFLECVQDMDHENMFWYRQDPGLGLRLIYFSYDVKMKEKGDIPEGYSVSREKKERFSLILESASTNQTSMYLCASRRAGGVNNEQFFGPGTRLTVL.